This entry describes one T cell receptor (beta chain). Its antigen is not identified. The data were obtained in a study of cytomegalovirus exposure and HLA in healthy donors. General study points: Later on, an analysis found that several of the most significant clusters appeared to be linked to common viral pathogens, which included parvovirus B19.

Donors consisted of healthy bone marrow donors. The V gene's germline CDR1 is SGHNT and CDR2 YYREEE (reference sequence). The CDR3 is made up of 14 amino acids. The V and J ends lost 2 bases and 11 bases, in that order; junction bases with no gene match: 8. The PCR made use of 60 Vbeta and 13 Jbeta primers. Method: immunoSEQ multiplex PCR; TCRdb's copy keeps in-frame clones and lacks some. This table holds 120,000 or so clones, 75% to 90% found once. Sequencing was performed on PBMCs. The gene calls are TRBV5-4 and TRBJ1-4, with TRBD1 identical over 8 bases. The receptor was isolated from a man aged 25 to 45 in good health and CMV-seronegative. CDR3 in amino acids: CASSLQTDRAKLFF. Here the CDR3 DNA reads TGTGCCAGCAGCTTACAGACGGACAGGGCGAAACTGTTTTTT. Combining the CDR3 with reference TRBV5-4 and TRBJ1-4 gives the whole variable domain ETGVTQSPTHLIKTRGQQVTLRCSSQSGHNTVSWYQQALGQGPQFIFQYYREEENGRGNFPPRFSGLQFPNYSSELNVNALELDDSALYLCASSLQTDRAKLFFGSGTQLSVL.